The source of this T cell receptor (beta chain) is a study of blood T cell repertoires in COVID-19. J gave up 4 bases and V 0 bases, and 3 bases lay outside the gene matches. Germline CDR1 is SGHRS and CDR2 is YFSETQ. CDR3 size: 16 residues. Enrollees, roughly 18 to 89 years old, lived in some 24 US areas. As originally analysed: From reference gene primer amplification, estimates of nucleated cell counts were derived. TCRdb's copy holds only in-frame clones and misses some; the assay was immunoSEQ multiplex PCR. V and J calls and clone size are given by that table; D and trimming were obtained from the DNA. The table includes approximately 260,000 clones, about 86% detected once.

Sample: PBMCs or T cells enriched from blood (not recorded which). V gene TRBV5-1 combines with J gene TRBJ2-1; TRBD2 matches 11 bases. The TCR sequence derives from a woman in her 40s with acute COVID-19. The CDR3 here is CASSLVAGGSYNEQFF. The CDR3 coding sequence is TGCGCCAGCAGCTTGGTAGCGGGAGGGTCGTACAATGAGCAGTTCTTC.